The clone carrying this T cell receptor beta chain counts as medium-sized (0.01 to 0.1%). Its antigen is not known. Each tumour sample represents a distinct, spatially separated region of the hepatocellular carcinoma nodule. This sample was included in a study of intratumoral heterogeneity in liver cancer. Findings and caveats of the study: A noted limitation was under-sampling of tumor-infiltrating lymphocytes.

The CDR3 sequence is 15 residues long. Losses at the gene ends were 3 bases for V and 4 bases for J; bases not matched to a gene: 8. CDR1 is SGHNT and CDR2 is YYREEE in the germline V gene (reference sequence). Sequencing was performed with immunoSEQ multiplex PCR; in TCRdb, only in-frame clones are kept and a portion is missing. The sample contains over 3,500 clones, more than 40% of which appear only once. The V gene is TRBV5-4, the J gene TRBJ1-2; 8 positions agree with TRBD1. This specimen consisted of tumor tissue, obtained before any cancer treatment. This receptor was identified in a man in his 70s with hepatocellular carcinoma. CDR3 amino acids: CASSSGTGNIYGYTF. The CDR3 DNA sequence: TGTGCCAGCAGCTCTGGGACAGGCAATATCTATGGCTACACCTTC.